This T cell receptor beta chain was recovered during a study of cytomegalovirus exposure and HLA in healthy donors. Study conclusions and caveats: Testing in vitro showed a few CMV-associated chains specific for CMV antigens. TCR beta chain V- and J-gene trimming was linked, in a later analysis, to a missense variant in DCLRE1C.

For this clone: The antigen is unknown.

This CDR3 contains 16 residues. Trimming removed 3 bases from V and 6 bases from J; junction bases left unmatched: 9. The germline gives CDR1 LGHNA, CDR2 YNFKEQ. The study ran its PCR with 60 Vbeta and 13 Jbeta primers. Clones were sequenced by immunoSEQ multiplex PCR, and TCRdb holds only the in-frame ones, with some missing. The sample yields under 200,000 clones, 70% to 80% seen once. The chain is built from TRBV4-2 and TRBJ2-1; 9 bases match TRBD2. The source of this sequence is a man aged 35 to 55 in good health and CMV-seronegative. Sequenced input: PBMCs. CDR3 protein: CASSQVRAGGVNEQFF. The CDR3 coding sequence is TGTGCCAGCAGCCAGGTTCGGGCGGGAGGGGTCAATGAGCAGTTCTTC.